These 20 T cell receptor beta chains came from one sample sequenced in a study of OX40 agonist ivuxolimab in advanced cancers. Method: immunoSEQ multiplex PCR; TCRdb's copy keeps in-frame clones and lacks some. Among about 31,000 clones listed, roughly nine tenths were seen once. The sequencing here drew on CD4+ or CD8+ T cells sorted from blood, taken in a trial of the OX40 agonist ivuxolimab. The receptor source for this set is an adult with an advanced solid tumor such as melanoma, head and neck, liver or kidney cancer.

This clone was recorded once. The genes are TRBV6-1 and TRBJ2-3; 9 nucleotides match TRBD2. Germline V gene sequence: CDR1 MNHNS, CDR2 SASEGT. V lost 11 bases to trimming and J lost 4 bases; unmatched junction nucleotides: 13. The CDR3 totals 15 residues. DNA for the CDR3: TGTGCCGCCAGGGAGGCGGGAGGGGGGCCAGATACGCAGTATTTT. Translated: CAAREAGGGPDTQYF.

V is TRBV5-5 and J is TRBJ2-7, with unresolved D. This CDR3 comprises 13 residues. Trimming removed 4 bases from V and 6 bases from J, with 14 bases in between. The germline CDR1 and CDR2 sequences are SGHKS and YYEKEE (reference sequence). DNA of the CDR3: TGTGCCAGCAGCCCCGAGTGGGTCAGCGAGCAGTACTTC. Translating it yields CASSPEWVSEQYF.

V and J are TRBV5-5 and TRBJ2-1; D gene uncertain. Germline V lookup: CDR1 SGHKS, CDR2 YYEKEE (reference sequence). With 5 bases removed from V and 2 bases from J, the gap between germline ends came to 14 bases. The CDR3 is 15 residues long. CDR3 in DNA: TGTGCCAGCAGATATCGAACTGGACCCTACAATGAGCAGTTCTTC. It encodes CASRYRTGPYNEQFF.

V is TRBV11-2 and J is TRBJ1-2; a weak D match, TRBD1 (6 bases). Trimming cost V 4 bases and J 2 bases, with 14 bases left between them. The CDR3 has 15 amino acids. Germline values: CDR1 SGHAT, CDR2 FQNNGV. For the CDR3, the DNA is TGTGCCAGCAGCTCGCAGGGGAGAGGAAACTATGGCTACACCTTC. It yields the protein CASSSQGRGNYGYTF.

The rearrangement joins TRBV6-1 to TRBJ1-4, with 9 bases identical to TRBD1. Losses at the gene ends were 2 bases for V and 7 bases for J; bases not matched to a gene: 5. The CDR3 length is 15 residues. Germline assignment: CDR1 MNHNS and CDR2 SASEGT. The CDR3, as DNA: TGTGCCAGCAGTGAATGGGGACAGGGATTTGAAAAACTGTTTTTT. As protein: CASSEWGQGFEKLFF.

This clone has just one count. This sequence joins TRBV6-5 and TRBJ2-1; D not certain. V lost 0 bases to trimming and J lost 4 bases, with 7 bases between them. The germline CDR1 and CDR2 sequences are MNHEY and SVGAGI. CDR3 length: 14 residues. The CDR3: CASSYSSNYNEQFF. The CDR3 nucleotides are TGTGCCAGCAGTTACTCGAGCAATTACAATGAGCAGTTCTTC.

The V call is TRBV13, the J call TRBJ2-7; TRBD2 agrees at 7 bases. The CDR3 sequence is 14 residues long. Looked up from germline, CDR1 is PRHDT and CDR2 is FYEKMQ (reference sequence). V lost 3 bases, J lost 2 bases, and 4 bases stayed unmatched. CDR3 amino acids: CASSLTSKTYEQYF. The CDR3 DNA sequence: TGTGCCAGCAGCTTGACTAGCAAAACCTACGAGCAGTACTTC.

The V gene is TRBV28, the J gene TRBJ2-7, with 9 bases identical to TRBD1. CDR1 and CDR2 from the germline V gene are MDHEN and SYDVKM. The CDR3 runs to 14 residues. Unmatched junction bases numbered 3, after V lost 1 base and J lost 5 bases. The CDR3: CASSLSDRGHEQYF. The CDR3, as DNA: TGTGCCAGCAGTTTATCGGACAGGGGCCACGAGCAGTACTTC.

The chain couples TRBV6-5 to TRBJ2-1, with TRBD2 as a possible D gene (6 bases). Trimming shortened V by 5 bases and J by 8 bases, and 19 bases separated the two germline ends. CDR1 is MNHEY, CDR2 SVGAGI, per germline. The CDR3 is made up of 15 amino acids. The CDR3 is CASSPGTLGIDEQFF. CDR3 bases: TGTGCCAGCAGTCCCGGGACTTTAGGGATCGATGAGCAGTTCTTC.

This chain connects TRBV27 to TRBJ2-1, with D perhaps TRBD2 (6 bases). The germline V gene encodes CDR1 MNHEY and CDR2 SMNVEV (reference sequence). Deletions cut 1 base from V and 0 bases from J, with 7 bases between. The CDR3 has 15 amino acids. The CDR3 protein is CASSLWDSSYNEQFF. The CDR3 nucleotides are TGTGCCAGCAGTTTATGGGACTCCTCCTACAATGAGCAGTTCTTC.

This sequence joins TRBV4-2 and TRBJ2-3; 7 bases are a match to TRBD2. V was clipped by 0 bases and J by 0 bases; unmatched bases: 9. The CDR3 consists of 18 residues. CDR1 and CDR2 (germline): LGHNA, YNFKEQ. The CDR3 spells CASSQENLGGGSTDTQYF. The CDR3 nucleotides read TGTGCCAGCAGCCAAGAAAACCTGGGGGGGGGTAGCACAGATACGCAGTATTTT.

V and J are TRBV11-2 and TRBJ1-2; the match to TRBD1 covers 9 bases. After removal of 7 bases from V and 4 bases from J, the junction contained 13 bases not matched to a gene. In germline, CDR1 is SGHAT, CDR2 FQNNGV. This CDR3 has 16 residues. The CDR3 coding sequence is TGTGCCAGCACCCAGGGGGTCACAGGGGGCATCTATGGCTACACCTTC. Translated: CASTQGVTGGIYGYTF. Based on the CDR3 plus reference TRBV11-2 and TRBJ1-2, the full variable domain is EAGVAQSPRYKIIEKRQSVAFWCNPISGHATLYWYQQILGQGPKLLIQFQNNGVVDDSQLPKDRFSAERLKGVDSTLKIQPAKLEDSAVYLCASTQGVTGGIYGYTFGSGTRLTVV.

The V call is TRBV7-9, the J call TRBJ1-1; TRBD1 matches at 7 bases. The CDR3 has 15 residues. Trimming cost V 3 bases and J 3 bases; bases outside gene matches: 7. Germline assignment: CDR1 SEHNR and CDR2 FQNEAQ (reference sequence). CDR3 sequence reads: CASSFNRGADTEAFF. CDR3 DNA: TGTGCCAGCAGCTTTAACAGGGGAGCGGACACTGAAGCTTTCTTT.

The rearrangement links TRBV30 to TRBJ1-2, with 7 positions matching TRBD1. After removal of 4 bases from V and 7 bases from J, the junction contained 6 bases not matched to a gene. The CDR3 is 12 residues long. Germline V gives CDR1 GTSNPN, CDR2 SVGIG (reference sequence). The CDR3 nucleotides read TGTGCCTGGACAGGGGGGAGGATTGGCTACACCTTC. Residues: CAWTGGRIGYTF.

The V and J genes are TRBV5-4 and TRBJ2-1, with D uncertain. CDR3 length: 16 residues. V was cut by 7 bases and J by 6 bases, with 23 bases left in between. The germline gives CDR1 SGHNT, CDR2 YYREEE (reference sequence). CDR3 sequence reads: CASQSSDVYLGNEQFF. For the CDR3, the DNA is TGTGCCAGCCAATCCTCGGACGTTTATTTGGGCAATGAGCAGTTCTTC.

The chain combines TRBV29-1 with TRBJ2-1, with D possibly called TRBD1 or TRBD2 (5 bases each). V was clipped by 2 bases and J by 6 bases, with 14 bases between them. The germline V gene encodes CDR1 SQVTM and CDR2 ANQGSEA. The CDR3 length is 14 residues. CDR3 in amino acids: CSVERGVDFNEQFF. In nucleotides, the CDR3 is TGCAGCGTTGAACGAGGGGTAGATTTCAATGAGCAGTTCTTC.

Details on this clone: In the same sample, other DNA sequences code for this CDR3. The DNA for the CDR3 is TGTGCCAGCAGAGCAGGGGAGAACACTGAAGCTTTCTTT. It yields the protein CASRAGENTEAFF. V and J are TRBV6-1 and TRBJ1-1, with a possible D match to TRBD1 (6 bases). V gave up 6 bases and J gave up 1 base, with 9 bases separating them. This CDR3 is built from 13 residues. Per germline, CDR1 MNHNS and CDR2 SASEGT.

V usage is TRBV27 and J usage is TRBJ1-1; 8 nucleotides agree with TRBD1. CDR3 size: 16 residues. CDR1 MNHEY and CDR2 SMNVEV come from the germline V gene (reference sequence). The J segment lost 0 bases and the V segment lost 5 bases, leaving 8 bases of the junction unmatched. CDR3 sequence (DNA): TGTGCCAGCAGTCCGGGACAGGCCCTCATGAACACTGAAGCTTTCTTT. It specifies CASSPGQALMNTEAFF.

This sequence joins TRBV11-2 and TRBJ2-3; the D is unclear. Germline V gene lookup returns CDR1 SGHAT and CDR2 FQNNGV. Trimming stripped 4 bases from V and 2 bases from J, with 4 bases between. CDR3 length: 12 residues. CDR3 region: CASSSYTDTQYF. CDR3 nucleotides: TGTGCCAGCAGCTCGTACACAGATACGCAGTATTTT.

CDR3 in DNA: TGTGCCAGCAGCTGGGATACTAGCGGGGGATCCTACGAGCAGTACTTC. Protein: CASSWDTSGGSYEQYF. The chain uses TRBV7-8 and TRBJ2-7, with 11 bases fitting TRBD2. V shed 4 bases, J shed 1 base, and the junction held 6 bases outside the gene matches. The V gene's germline CDR1 is SGHVS and CDR2 FQNEAQ. The CDR3 loop spans 16 amino acids.